These 13 T cell receptor beta chains share one sample of origin, sequenced in a study of CD8 T cells in ankylosing spondylitis (dated by TCRdb to 2016 to 2017). Library creation used 5' RACE. Sequencing took place on an Illumina HiSeq 2500. TCRdb passed the public sequencing reads through fastp at Q25 and MiXCR, retaining productive beta sequences. Rows are combined by CDR3 protein, so each entry shows the most common genes and DNA. The sample table contains just under 350,000 distinct CDR3 sequences; only one count was recorded for approximately 15% of them. Around 1% of the sample goes to the ten largest clones. Sequencing input: blood, either unsorted or a sorted T cell fraction (not recorded which). These receptors came from a male donor with ankylosing spondylitis or in good health (not recorded which).

In this sample, this clonotype turned up a few times. The chain recombines TRBV7-9 with TRBJ2-3, with a weak D call TRBD2 (5 bases). Trimming shortened V by 2 bases and J by 4 bases, and 13 bases separated the two germline ends. The CDR3 is made up of 15 amino acids. CDR1 SEHNR and CDR2 FQNEAQ come from the germline V gene (reference sequence). The CDR3 loop reads CASSLSRIGADTQYF. As DNA, the CDR3 is TGTGCCAGCAGCTTAAGTAGGATCGGGGCAGATACGCAGTATTTT.

The rearrangement uses TRBV12-3 or TRBV12-4 and TRBJ2-7, with 8 bases matching TRBD2. V lost 6 bases, J lost 1 base, and 5 bases stayed unmatched. The CDR3 is made up of 14 amino acids. CDR3 DNA: TGTGCCAGCAGCTCCAGCGGGAGATCCTACGAGCAGTACTTC. Protein product: CASSSSGRSYEQYF.

The rearrangement joins TRBV20-1 to TRBJ2-3; D is undetermined. The V end was cut by 1 base, the J end by 6 bases, with 5 bases between. CDR3 length: 11 residues. Germline V gene sequence: CDR1 DFQATT, CDR2 SNEGSKA (reference sequence). This chain's CDR3 is CSARGVDTQYF. CDR3 nucleotides: TGCAGTGCTAGAGGGGTCGATACGCAGTATTTT.

There are many counts of this clonotype. Written as DNA, the CDR3 is TGTGCCAGCAGTTTAGGGGAGAGCAATCAGCCCCAGCATTTT. Protein: CASSLGESNQPQHF. V gene TRBV12-3 or TRBV12-4 combines with J gene TRBJ1-5, with D unclear. The CDR3 runs to 14 residues. Trimming took off 1 base at V and 1 base at J, with 5 bases between the two ends.

This clonotype was detected a few times. V usage is TRBV6-2 or TRBV6-3 and J usage is TRBJ1-6; 8 bases are shared with TRBD1. Germline V lookup: CDR1 MNHEY, CDR2 SVGEGT. The CDR3 sequence is 15 residues long. J was trimmed by 5 bases and V by 7 bases; bases with no gene match: 7. CDR3 amino acids: CASNRPGQDNSPLHF. The DNA of the CDR3 is TGTGCCAGCAACAGACCGGGACAGGATAATTCACCCCTCCACTTT.

This clonotype was observed at least ten times. The chain is built from TRBV12-3 or TRBV12-4 and TRBJ2-1; D unclear. The CDR3 has 13 residues. The ends were cut back, 2 bases at V and 10 bases at J, with 12 bases in the middle. The CDR3: CASSLSATREQFF. The CDR3 nucleotides are TGTGCCAGCAGTTTAAGCGCAACGAGGGAGCAGTTCTTC.

This clonotype was seen only a few times. V is TRBV7-9 and J is TRBJ1-1; 9 positions agree with TRBD1. The germline gives CDR1 SEHNR, CDR2 FQNEAQ (reference sequence). V dropped 5 bases and J dropped 3; count of bases not matched to a gene: 7. The length of the CDR3 is 15 residues. The CDR3: CASSTQGARDTEAFF. As DNA, the CDR3 is TGTGCCAGCAGCACACAGGGGGCGCGAGACACTGAAGCTTTCTTT.

The chain joins TRBV7-2 to TRBJ2-1; 11 nucleotides align to TRBD2. The CDR3 loop spans 16 amino acids. The J segment lost 6 bases and the V segment lost 8 bases, leaving 12 bases of the junction unmatched. CDR1 and CDR2 (germline): SGHTA, FQGNSA. The CDR3 loop is CASGILLAGGLNEQFF. In nucleotides, the CDR3 is TGTGCCAGCGGCATTCTATTAGCGGGGGGGCTCAATGAGCAGTTCTTC.

The chain combines TRBV6-4 with TRBJ2-1; D might be TRBD1 (5 bases). CDR3 size: 16 residues. Trimming removed 3 bases at V and 2 bases at J, with 14 bases between. CDR1 and CDR2 from the germline V gene are MRHNA and SNTAGT. The CDR3 spells CASSESGASAYNEQFF. The CDR3 DNA is TGTGCCAGCAGTGAATCTGGGGCTTCTGCCTACAATGAGCAGTTCTTC.

V is TRBV2 and J is TRBJ2-2; D remains ambiguous. V shed 1 base and J shed 4 bases, with 7 bases lying between them. CDR3 length: 14 residues. Per the germline V gene, CDR1 is SNHLY and CDR2 is FYNNEI. The CDR3 here is CASSEGKGTGELFF. The DNA for the CDR3 is TGTGCCAGCAGTGAAGGGAAAGGCACCGGGGAGCTGTTTTTT. Looking up the rest from reference TRBV2 and TRBJ2-2 gives the full variable domain: EPEVTQTPSHQVTQMGQEVILRCVPISNHLYFYWYRQILGQKVEFLVSFYNNEISEKSEIFDDQFSVERPDGSNFTLKIRSTKLEDSAMYFCASSEGKGTGELFFGEGSRLTVL.

The chain combines TRBV12-3 or TRBV12-4 with TRBJ1-2; D gene unclear. Trimming pared 5 bases from V and 8 bases from J, leaving 18 bases between. The CDR3 spans 14 residues. For the CDR3, the DNA is TGTGCCAGCAGTCCACGACCCGAGTTGCAAGGCTACACCTTC. Translation: CASSPRPELQGYTF.

The chain recombines TRBV20-1 with TRBJ1-5; D remains unclear. CDR3 length: 11 amino acids. Germline assignment: CDR1 DFQATT and CDR2 SNEGSKA (reference sequence). Between the trimmed V and J ends, which lost 1 base and 11 bases, there was a span of 9 bases. The DNA for the CDR3 is TGCAGTGCTAGAGGGGAGATGACCCAGCATTTT. The encoded protein is CSARGEMTQHF.

This clonotype has just a few counts. The chain couples TRBV29-1 to TRBJ1-2; D is unresolved. CDR1 is SQVTM, CDR2 ANQGSEA, per germline. This CDR3 is built from 11 residues. Trimming removed 6 bases from V and 0 bases from J, with 5 bases in between. The CDR3 protein is CSVGTNYGYTF. The CDR3 region has the DNA TGCAGCGTGGGGACTAACTATGGCTACACCTTC.